These 19 T cell receptor beta chains originate from one sample sequenced in a study of cytomegalovirus exposure and HLA in healthy donors. Sequencing was performed with immunoSEQ multiplex PCR; in TCRdb, only in-frame clones are kept and a portion is missing. The table lists about 78,000 clones, 90% to 96% of them singletons. The material sequenced was PBMCs. Source of these receptors: a man between 18 and 29 years old in good health and CMV-seropositive.

This sequence joins TRBV4-1 and TRBJ1-5; 8 bases line up with TRBD1. Germline V gene data show CDR1 as MGHRA and CDR2 as YSYEKL. Unmatched junction bases numbered 12, after V lost 1 base and J lost 4 bases. This CDR3 spans 18 amino acids. The DNA for the CDR3 is TGCGCCAGCAGCCAAGGCTCCTACCCGGGACAGGTAAATCAGCCCCAGCATTTT. Protein: CASSQGSYPGQVNQPQHF.

The chain recombines TRBV18 with TRBJ1-5; 8 positions agree with TRBD1. After removal of 6 bases from V and 5 bases from J, the junction contained 6 bases not matched to a gene. The V gene's germline CDR1 is KGHSH and CDR2 LQKENI. The CDR3 totals 14 residues. The CDR3 protein is CASSTGQAHQPQHF. DNA for the CDR3: TGTGCCAGCTCCACGGGACAGGCTCATCAGCCCCAGCATTTT.

The V and J genes are TRBV5-4 and TRBJ1-2, with 10 bases identical to TRBD1. This CDR3 spans 17 amino acids. Germline lookup yields CDR1 SGHNT and CDR2 YYREEE (reference sequence). V shed 4 bases, J shed 1 base, and the junction held 10 bases outside the gene matches. DNA for the CDR3: TGTGCCAGCAGCCAACACCCCCGGGACAGGGGTAACTATGGCTACACCTTC. It codes for CASSQHPRDRGNYGYTF.

The V call is TRBV18, the J call TRBJ1-2; maybe TRBD1 (5 bases). Germline CDR1 KGHSH, CDR2 LQKENI. The V and J ends lost 0 bases and 4 bases respectively, with 15 bases between them. The CDR3 totals 16 residues. The CDR3 protein is CASSPPRTGQPYGYTF. For the CDR3, the DNA is TGTGCCAGCTCACCACCCCGTACAGGTCAACCCTATGGCTACACCTTC.

The chain employs TRBV6-5 and TRBJ2-7, with 8 bases fitting TRBD1. V lost 1 base and J lost 2; bases outside the gene matches: 4. The CDR3 has 15 residues. Germline CDR1 MNHEY, CDR2 SVGAGI. The CDR3 DNA reads TGTGCCAGCAGTTACTGGGCAGGGGGCCCCTACGAGCAGTACTTC. Protein sequence: CASSYWAGGPYEQYF.

V and J are TRBV27 and TRBJ2-7; D uncertain. This CDR3 is 13 amino acids long. CDR1 is MNHEY and CDR2 is SMNVEV in the germline V gene (reference sequence). The ends were cut back, 2 bases at V and 5 bases at J, with 10 bases in the middle. The CDR3, as DNA: TGTGCCAGCAGTTTAAGCCCACGTCACGAGCAGTACTTC. Protein product: CASSLSPRHEQYF.

V usage is TRBV27 and J usage is TRBJ2-2, with TRBD2 identical over 13 bases. The CDR3 covers 14 residues. CDR1 is MNHEY and CDR2 is SMNVEV in the germline V gene (reference sequence). V was pared by 4 bases and J by 7 bases, with 0 bases of the junction left unmatched. The CDR3 DNA reads as TGTGCCAGCAGTTGGACTAGCGGGAGCGGGGAGCTGTTTTTT. It encodes CASSWTSGSGELFF.

The V call is TRBV4-1, the J call TRBJ2-7; the D gene is possibly TRBD1 (6 bases). The germline V and J ends were trimmed by 5 bases and 0 bases, with 11 bases remaining between them. The germline V gene has CDR1 MGHRA and CDR2 YSYEKL. There are 14 residues in the CDR3. The CDR3 bases are TGCGCCAGCAGCAACAGGGCGAGCTCCTACGAGCAGTACTTC. Amino acid sequence: CASSNRASSYEQYF.

CDR3 coding DNA: TGCGCCAGCAGCTTGGTGGCGGGTTCCCCTGAAGCTTTCTTT. Protein sequence: CASSLVAGSPEAFF. This chain joins TRBV5-1 and TRBJ1-1; D gene uncertain. Germline-derived CDR1 and CDR2 are SGHRS and YFSETQ. V lost 0 bases and J 6 bases, leaving 12 bases between the germline ends. The length of the CDR3 is 14 residues.

This chain connects TRBV30 to TRBJ1-5; 9 bases are a match to TRBD1. The length of the CDR3 is 16 residues. V lost 0 bases, J lost 0 bases, and 3 bases stayed unmatched. Germline lookup yields CDR1 GTSNPN and CDR2 SVGIG (reference sequence). Written as DNA, the CDR3 is TGTGCCTGGAGTGTACAGGGGGCACCTAGCAATCAGCCCCAGCATTTT. Amino acid sequence: CAWSVQGAPSNQPQHF. The entire variable domain, with the rest obtained from reference TRBV30 and TRBJ1-5, is as follows: SQTIHQWPATLVQPVGSPLSLECTVEGTSNPNLYWYRQAAGRGLQLLFYSVGIGQISSEVPQNLSASRPQDRQFILSSKKLLLSDSGFYLCAWSVQGAPSNQPQHFGDGTRLSIL.

This clone has only one observation. The rearrangement joins TRBV27 to TRBJ1-5, with D unresolved. CDR1 is MNHEY and CDR2 is SMNVEV in the germline V gene (reference sequence). Between the trimmed V and J ends, which lost 3 bases and 4 bases, there was a span of 7 bases. CDR3 length: 13 amino acids. The CDR3 sequence: CASSFGINQPQHF. Here the CDR3 DNA reads TGTGCCAGCAGTTTCGGGATTAATCAGCCCCAGCATTTT.

The genes are TRBV6-6 and TRBJ2-5; tentatively, D is TRBD1 (6 bases). This CDR3 has 13 amino acids. The V and J ends lost 7 bases and 4 bases respectively, with 13 bases between them. The V gene's germline CDR1 is MNHNY and CDR2 SVGAGI (reference sequence). CDR3: CASINRVAETQYF. The CDR3 DNA reads TGTGCCAGCATTAACAGGGTCGCAGAGACCCAGTACTTC.

The V and J genes are TRBV4-2 and TRBJ2-1, with 8 positions matching TRBD2. The junction had 10 bases not matched to a gene; V was cut back by 5 bases and J by 7 bases. Germline V gene sequence: CDR1 LGHNA, CDR2 YNFKEQ. The CDR3 has 15 amino acids. In nucleotides, the CDR3 is TGTGCCAGCAGCTCTCCGGGACTAGTTAAGAATGAGCAGTTCTTC. It codes for CASSSPGLVKNEQFF.

The chain uses TRBV2 and TRBJ2-7; D is ambiguous. This CDR3 region has 15 residues. CDR1 is SNHLY, CDR2 FYNNEI, per germline. Deletions cut 6 bases from V and 2 bases from J, with 17 bases between. As DNA, the CDR3 is TGTGCCAGCAGCGGAGACCTACCTAACCCCTACGAGCAGTACTTC. Amino acids: CASSGDLPNPYEQYF.

This rearrangement joins TRBV6-4 to TRBJ2-3; TRBD2 aligns across 7 bases. CDR3 length equals 14 residues. V shed 2 bases, J shed 12 bases, and the junction held 11 bases outside the gene matches. Germline V gene sequence: CDR1 MRHNA, CDR2 SNTAGT. For the CDR3, the DNA is TGTGCCAGCAGTGACGGGGTAGCGGGCCTTCCCCAGTATTTT. It encodes CASSDGVAGLPQYF.

This chain uses TRBV5-1 with TRBJ2-3; TRBD2 matches 14 bases. Germline-derived CDR1 and CDR2 are SGHRS and YFSETQ. CDR3 length: 18 residues. Trimming took 4 bases from V and 0 from J; bases not matched to a gene: 7. CDR3: CASSKGRLAGGSTDTQYF. As DNA, the CDR3 is TGCGCCAGCAGCAAGGGCCGACTAGCGGGAGGGAGCACAGATACGCAGTATTTT.

The chain links TRBV21-1 to TRBJ1-2; the table's D call of TRBD1 was not tested on the DNA. TRBV21-1 is listed as a pseudogene. The CDR3 length is 18 residues. The CDR3 region has the DNA TGTGCCAGCAGCAAAGTAAAAGGGACAGGGGAGCGCGGCTATGGCTACACCTTC. Translating gives CASSKVKGTGERGYGYTF.

The rearrangement links TRBV6-4 to TRBJ2-3, with 8 bases that match TRBD1. Trimming took 4 bases from V and 6 from J; bases not matched to a gene: 6. Germline assignment: CDR1 MRHNA and CDR2 SNTAGT. The CDR3 is 14 amino acids. CDR3 region: CASSGGQGTDTQYF. As DNA, the CDR3 is TGTGCCAGCAGTGGTGGACAGGGAACGGATACGCAGTATTTT.

This clone appeared once. This chain links TRBV6-4 with TRBJ2-1, with 7 bases that match TRBD2. The trim removed 5 bases at V and 8 bases at J, leaving 12 bases unmatched. Germline-derived CDR1 and CDR2 are MRHNA and SNTAGT. CDR3 length: 15 amino acids. The CDR3 DNA sequence: TGTGCCAGCAGTCCCCGGGGAGGGTCCGGGGATGAGCAGTTCTTC. Translated: CASSPRGGSGDEQFF.